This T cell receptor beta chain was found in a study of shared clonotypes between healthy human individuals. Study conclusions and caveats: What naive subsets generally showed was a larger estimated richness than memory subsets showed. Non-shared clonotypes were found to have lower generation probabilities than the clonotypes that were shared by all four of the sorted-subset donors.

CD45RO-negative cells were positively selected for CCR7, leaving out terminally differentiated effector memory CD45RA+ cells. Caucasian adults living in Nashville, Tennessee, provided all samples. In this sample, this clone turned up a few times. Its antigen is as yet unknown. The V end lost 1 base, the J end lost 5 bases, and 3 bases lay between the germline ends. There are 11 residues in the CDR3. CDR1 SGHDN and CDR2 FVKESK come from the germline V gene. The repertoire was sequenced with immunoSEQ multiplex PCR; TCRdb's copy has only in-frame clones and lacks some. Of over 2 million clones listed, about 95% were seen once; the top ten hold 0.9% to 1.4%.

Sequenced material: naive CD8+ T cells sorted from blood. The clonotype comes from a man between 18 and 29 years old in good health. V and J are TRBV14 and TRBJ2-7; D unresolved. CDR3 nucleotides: TGTGCCAGCAGCCAAGCCAACGAGCAGTACTTC. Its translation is CASSQANEQYF. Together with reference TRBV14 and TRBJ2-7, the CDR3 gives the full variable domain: EAGVTQFPSHSVIEKGQTVTLRCDPISGHDNLYWYRRVMGKEIKFLLHFVKESKQDESGMPNNRFLAERTGGTYSTLKVQPAELEDSGVYFCASSQANEQYFGPGTRLTVT.